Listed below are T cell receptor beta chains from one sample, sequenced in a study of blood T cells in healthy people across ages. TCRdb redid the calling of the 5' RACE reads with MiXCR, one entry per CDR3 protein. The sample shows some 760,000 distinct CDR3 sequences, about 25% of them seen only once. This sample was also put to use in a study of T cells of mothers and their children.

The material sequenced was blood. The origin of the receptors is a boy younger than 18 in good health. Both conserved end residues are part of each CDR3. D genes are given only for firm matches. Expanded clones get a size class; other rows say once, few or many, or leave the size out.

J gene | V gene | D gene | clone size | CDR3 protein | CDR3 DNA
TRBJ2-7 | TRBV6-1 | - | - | CASRGGPDYEQYF | TGTGCCAGCAGGGGCGGGCCTGACTACGAGCAGTACTTC
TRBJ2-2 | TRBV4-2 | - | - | CASSQQPDLTGELFF | TGTGCCAGCAGCCAACAACCTGACCTCACCGGGGAGCTGTTTTTT
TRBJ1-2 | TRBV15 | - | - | CATSRDGSSYGYTF | TGTGCCACCAGCAGAGATGGGTCAAGCTATGGCTACACCTTC
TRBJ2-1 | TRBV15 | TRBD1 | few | CATSRDPRTGVMQFF | TGTGCCACCAGCAGAGATCCCCGGACAGGGGTGATGCAGTTCTTC
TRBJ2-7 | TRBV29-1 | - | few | CSVAGISYEQYF | TGCAGCGTAGCCGGGATTTCCTACGAGCAGTACTTC
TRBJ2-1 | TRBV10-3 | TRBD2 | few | CAISETSVLDEQFF | TGTGCCATCAGTGAAACTAGCGTTCTCGATGAGCAGTTCTTC
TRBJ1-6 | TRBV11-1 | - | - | CASSSKQANSPLHF | TGTGCCAGCAGCTCAAAACAGGCTAATTCACCCCTCCACTTT
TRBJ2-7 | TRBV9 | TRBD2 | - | CASSAYGTSGSYEQYF | TGTGCCAGCAGCGCCTACGGGACTAGCGGGAGTTACGAGCAGTACTTC
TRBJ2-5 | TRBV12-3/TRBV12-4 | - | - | CASSLRGLTQYF | TGTGCCAGCAGCCTGCGGGGGCTGACCCAGTACTTC
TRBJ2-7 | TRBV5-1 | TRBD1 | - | CASRQGDSYEQYF | TGCGCCAGCCGACAGGGGGACTCCTACGAGCAGTACTTC
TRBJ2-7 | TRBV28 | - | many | CASSLGRGGYEQYF | TGTGCCAGCAGTTTGGGCCGAGGCGGGTACGAGCAGTACTTC
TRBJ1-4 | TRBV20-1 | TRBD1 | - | CSARDFDRGNEKLFF | TGCAGTGCTAGAGACTTCGACAGGGGCAACGAAAAACTGTTTTTT
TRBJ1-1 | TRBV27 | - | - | CASSLGRGVDTEAFF | TGTGCCAGCAGTTTAGGAAGAGGCGTAGACACTGAAGCTTTCTTT
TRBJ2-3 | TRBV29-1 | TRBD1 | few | CSAEGTGGTDTQYF | TGCAGCGCCGAAGGGACAGGGGGCACAGATACGCAGTATTTT
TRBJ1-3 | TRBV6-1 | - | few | CASSVAGQGNTIYF | TGTGCCAGCAGTGTTGCAGGGCAAGGAAACACCATATATTTT
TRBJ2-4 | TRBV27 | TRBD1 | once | CASSLMAGGYSKNIQYF | TGTGCCAGCAGTTTAATGGCAGGGGGCTATTCCAAAAACATTCAGTACTTC
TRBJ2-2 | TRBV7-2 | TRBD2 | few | CASSLSWGGAGELFF | TGTGCCAGCAGCTTATCGTGGGGGGGAGCCGGGGAATTGTTTTTT
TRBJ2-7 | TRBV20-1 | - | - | CSARDRDRLSYEQYF | TGCAGTGCTAGAGATCGGGACCGATTATCCTACGAGCAGTACTTC
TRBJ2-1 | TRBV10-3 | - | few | CAISDPGRRGSNEQFF | TGTGCCATCAGTGACCCCGGTCGGAGAGGGTCTAATGAGCAGTTCTTC
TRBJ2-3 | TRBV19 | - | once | CGVGVSNTQYF | TGTGGAGTGGGGGTCTCAAATACGCAGTATTTT
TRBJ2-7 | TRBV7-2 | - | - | CASSLRGSLYEQYF | TGTGCCAGCAGCTTAAGGGGGAGTCTCTACGAGCAGTACTTC
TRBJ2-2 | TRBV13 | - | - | CASSNGLGADTGELFF | TGTGCCAGCAGCAATGGTCTGGGGGCTGACACCGGGGAGCTGTTTTTT
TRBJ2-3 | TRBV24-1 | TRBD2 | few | CATSARGGLAPDTQYF | TGTGCCACCAGTGCCCGCGGGGGACTAGCCCCAGATACGCAGTATTTT
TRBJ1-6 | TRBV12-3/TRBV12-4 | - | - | CASSLRGISSPLHF | TGTGCCAGCAGTTTGAGGGGGATATCTTCACCCCTCCACTTT
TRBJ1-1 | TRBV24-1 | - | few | CATSKGMNTEAFF | TGTGCCACCTCGAAAGGGATGAACACTGAAGCTTTCTTT
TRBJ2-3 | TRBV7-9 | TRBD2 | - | CASSPSGGLATDTQYF | TGTGCCAGCAGCCCCTCTGGGGGACTAGCTACAGATACGCAGTATTTT
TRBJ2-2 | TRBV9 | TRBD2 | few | CASSVGLAGNTGELFF | TGTGCCAGCAGCGTAGGACTAGCGGGGAACACCGGGGAGCTGTTTTTT
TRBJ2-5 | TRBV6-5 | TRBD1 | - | CASTQLDRDIETQYF | TGTGCCAGCACCCAATTGGACAGGGATATAGAGACCCAGTACTTC
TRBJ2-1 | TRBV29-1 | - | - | CSVEWGDGAGSSYNEQFF | TGCAGCGTTGAATGGGGGGACGGAGCGGGCAGCTCCTACAATGAGCAGTTCTTC
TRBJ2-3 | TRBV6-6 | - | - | CASSWTSQGTDTQYF | TGTGCCAGCAGCTGGACTTCTCAGGGCACAGATACGCAGTATTTT
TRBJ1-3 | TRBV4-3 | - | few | CASSQVGEGGDTIYF | TGCGCCAGCAGCCAAGTTGGTGAGGGGGGAGACACCATATATTTT
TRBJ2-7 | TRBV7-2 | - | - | CASSFETGTYEQYF | TGTGCCAGCAGCTTCGAGACGGGGACCTACGAGCAGTACTTC
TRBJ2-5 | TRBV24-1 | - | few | CATSDFQEGTGLF | TGTGCCACCAGTGATTTCCAGGAGGGAACAGGCCTATTC
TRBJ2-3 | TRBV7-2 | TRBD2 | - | CASSLEAVIAGIDTQYF | TGTGCCAGCAGCTTAGAGGCGGTAATAGCGGGGATAGATACGCAGTATTTT